This passage covers 11 T cell receptor beta chains from one sample sequenced in a study of cytomegalovirus exposure and HLA in healthy donors. 13 Jbeta primers and 60 Vbeta primers were used for the PCR. Method: immunoSEQ multiplex PCR; TCRdb's copy keeps in-frame clones and lacks some. This table has fewer than 250,000 clones, 76% appearing once. The sample was PBMCs. The origin of the receptors is a man younger than 30 in good health and CMV-seronegative.

The chain uses TRBV5-4 and TRBJ2-1; 13 positions match TRBD2. With 3 bases clipped from V and 9 bases from J, the junction kept 9 bases outside the gene matches. This CDR3 has 16 residues. CDR1 SGHNT and CDR2 YYREEE come from the germline V gene (reference sequence). CDR3 amino acids: CASSSGLAGARGEQFF. The CDR3 nucleotides read TGTGCCAGCAGCTCCGGACTAGCGGGAGCGAGGGGTGAGCAGTTCTTC. The full variable domain, completed using reference TRBV5-4 and TRBJ2-1, is ETGVTQSPTHLIKTRGQQVTLRCSSQSGHNTVSWYQQALGQGPQFIFQYYREEENGRGNFPPRFSGLQFPNYSSELNVNALELDDSALYLCASSSGLAGARGEQFFGPGTRLTVL.

The chain employs TRBV18 and TRBJ1-2, with D unresolved. This CDR3 comprises 13 residues. V shed 3 bases and J shed 4 bases, with 9 bases lying between them. Germline V gene sequence: CDR1 KGHSH, CDR2 LQKENI. The CDR3 coding sequence is TGTGCCAGCTCACCGTCCAATTCCTATGGCTACACCTTC. Translation: CASSPSNSYGYTF.

This clone has only one observation. The chain combines TRBV21-1 with TRBJ1-2; TRBD1 is taken as the D call from the table, unchecked against the DNA. TRBV21-1 is a recognized pseudogene. CDR3 length: 17 residues. The DNA of the CDR3 is TGTGCCAGCAGCCTCTCCCCGGGTCAGGGTCCTCAGGAGGGCTACACCTTC. Protein: CASSLSPGQGPQEGYTF.

This chain links TRBV28 with TRBJ2-3, with TRBD2 identical over 13 bases. The germline V gene encodes CDR1 MDHEN and CDR2 SYDVKM. This CDR3 contains 17 residues. Trimming took 3 bases from V and 3 from J; bases not matched to a gene: 6. The CDR3 DNA reads as TGTGCCAGCAGTTTCGGACTAGCGGGAGTCAGGACAGATACGCAGTATTTT. It translates to CASSFGLAGVRTDTQYF.

The chain carries TRBV7-9 and TRBJ2-7, with D uncertain. The CDR3 consists of 14 residues. Germline V gives CDR1 SEHNR, CDR2 FQNEAQ (reference sequence). V was shortened by 5 bases and J by 1 base, with 12 bases between the two germline ends. The CDR3 bases are TGTGCCAGCAGCCCAGACTGGAAATCCTACGAGCAGTACTTC. It specifies CASSPDWKSYEQYF.

The chain recombines TRBV7-3 with TRBJ2-1; D might be TRBD2 (7 bases). The germline CDR1 and CDR2 sequences are SGHTA and FQGTGA. V was trimmed by 4 bases and J by 7 bases, leaving 14 bases between them. This CDR3 has 14 residues. The CDR3 nucleotides are TGTGCCAGCAGCTCCGGGGGGCTGGGAAATGAGCAGTTCTTC. It codes for CASSSGGLGNEQFF.

The gene calls are TRBV11-2 and TRBJ2-7; 8 bases are shared with TRBD1. With 5 bases clipped from V and 2 bases from J, the junction kept 8 bases outside the gene matches. The germline CDR1 and CDR2 sequences are SGHAT and FQNNGV. This CDR3 region has 15 residues. The CDR3 reads CASSITGTGPYEQYF. The CDR3 nucleotides read TGTGCCAGCAGCATTACCGGGACAGGCCCCTACGAGCAGTACTTC.

The gene calls are TRBV4-1 and TRBJ2-5, with 13 nucleotides matching TRBD2. Germline assignment: CDR1 MGHRA and CDR2 YSYEKL. J was trimmed by 4 bases and V by 4 bases; bases with no gene match: 3. This CDR3 has 15 residues. The CDR3 nucleotides read TGCGCCAGCAGCCCTACTAGCGGGAGGGTAGAGACCCAGTACTTC. The encoded protein is CASSPTSGRVETQYF.

The genes are TRBV10-3 and TRBJ2-7; 7 bases line up with TRBD2. Germline CDR1 is ENHRY and CDR2 is SYGVKD. The CDR3 has 15 residues. V shed 6 bases, J shed 0 bases, and the junction held 8 bases outside the gene matches. The CDR3 DNA is TGTGCCATCAGAATGTCTAGCGGCAGCTCCTACGAGCAGTACTTC. It codes for CAIRMSSGSSYEQYF.

This clone was detected once. CDR3 nucleotide sequence: TGTGCCAGCAGCCATCAACCCGGGACAGGGGGCACTGAAGCTTTCTTT. It yields the protein CASSHQPGTGGTEAFF. The V gene is TRBV14, the J gene TRBJ1-1, with TRBD1 matching 11 bases. Unmatched junction bases numbered 7, after V lost 3 bases and J lost 4 bases. The germline V gene has CDR1 SGHDN and CDR2 FVKESK. CDR3 size: 16 residues. Variable domain in full (rest from reference TRBV14 and TRBJ1-1): EAGVTQFPSHSVIEKGQTVTLRCDPISGHDNLYWYRRVMGKEIKFLLHFVKESKQDESGMPNNRFLAERTGGTYSTLKVQPAELEDSGVYFCASSHQPGTGGTEAFFGQGTRLTVV.

On this clone: This CDR3 is missing its conserved last phenylalanine or tryptophan, likely due to a read error. The chain links TRBV7-9 to TRBJ2-3, with D maybe TRBD2 (6 bases). V was clipped by 5 bases and J by 9 bases, with 18 bases between them. This CDR3 comprises 14 residues. The V gene's germline CDR1 is SEHNR and CDR2 FQNEAQ (reference sequence). CDR3 nucleotides: TGTGCCAGCAGCCCGCTAGCGTATTCGGAAACGCAGTATCTT. Protein: CASSPLAYSETQYL.